The 18 T cell receptor beta chains reported below all come from one sample, sequenced in a study of Ad26.COV2.S vaccination and SARS-CoV-2 variants. Produced via immunoSEQ multiplex PCR; TCRdb's table is partial and in-frame only. The sample lists approximately 340,000 clones; around 92% were seen once. Material: peripheral blood, obtained after recovery from COVID-19. These receptors all stem from a human donor who had recovered from COVID-19.

The rearrangement uses TRBV2 and TRBJ1-6; 7 bases are shared with TRBD1. CDR3 length: 14 residues. Germline V gene sequence: CDR1 SNHLY, CDR2 FYNNEI. Losses at the gene ends were 6 bases for V and 7 bases for J; bases not matched to a gene: 6. The CDR3 DNA is TGTGCCAGCAGAGAACAGGGGCGCAATTCACCCCTCCACTTT. Protein: CASREQGRNSPLHF.

This chain links TRBV21-1 with TRBJ1-1; the tabulated D call, TRBD1, remains unverified against the DNA. TRBV21-1 is noted as a pseudogene. The CDR3 has 13 residues. This CDR3 reads CASSKDRNTEAFF. The CDR3 nucleotides read TGTGCCAGCAGCAAGGACAGAAACACTGAAGCTTTCTTT.

The chain carries TRBV21-1 and TRBJ2-1; the DNA was not compared with TRBD1, the D call given in the table. TRBV21-1 constitutes a pseudogene. The CDR3 contains 13 residues. The chain's CDR3 is CASRGQMYNEQFF. The CDR3 bases are TGTGCCAGCAGGGGACAGATGTACAATGAGCAGTTCTTC.

This clone occurred a few times. The chain employs TRBV2 and TRBJ1-6, with 8 bases identical to TRBD1. Germline trimming cut 5 bases from V and 4 bases from J; bases unmatched to any gene: 4. The CDR3 runs to 15 residues. Germline CDR1 reads SNHLY; CDR2 reads FYNNEI. CDR3 sequence: CASSTRQGYNSPLHF. The CDR3 DNA is TGTGCCAGCAGTACGAGACAGGGGTATAATTCACCCCTCCACTTT.

This chain joins TRBV5-1 and TRBJ1-1; a weak D match, TRBD1 (5 bases). The CDR3 contains 14 residues. Trimming pared 2 bases from V and 7 bases from J, leaving 15 bases between. Germline CDR1 and CDR2: SGHRS and YFSETQ. The CDR3 reads CASSLVPGVVEAFF. The CDR3 DNA reads as TGCGCCAGCAGCTTAGTGCCGGGGGTAGTTGAAGCTTTCTTT. Full variable domain (missing parts from reference TRBV5-1 and TRBJ1-1): KAGVTQTPRYLIKTRGQQVTLSCSPISGHRSVSWYQQTPGQGLQFLFEYFSETQRNKGNFPGRFSGRQFSNSRSEMNVSTLELGDSALYLCASSLVPGVVEAFFGQGTRLTVV.

The rearrangement joins TRBV27 to TRBJ2-1, with D possibly being TRBD1 or TRBD2 (6 bases each). V lost 1 base and J 6 bases, leaving 13 bases between the germline ends. Germline assignment: CDR1 MNHEY and CDR2 SMNVEV (reference sequence). CDR3 length: 15 amino acids. The CDR3 here is CASSLYPGDINEQFF. In nucleotides, the CDR3 is TGTGCCAGCAGTTTATATCCGGGGGACATCAATGAGCAGTTCTTC.

CDR3 sequence: CASSFGDPLFTGELFF. As DNA, the CDR3 is TGCGCCAGCAGCTTCGGGGACCCCCTTTTCACCGGGGAGCTGTTTTTT. The chain carries TRBV5-1 and TRBJ2-2; perhaps D is TRBD1 or TRBD2 (5 bases each). The V gene's germline CDR1 is SGHRS and CDR2 YFSETQ. This CDR3 contains 16 residues. Trimming removed 2 bases at V and 4 bases at J, with 15 bases between.

This clone has a single count. The CDR3 loop reads CASSSPQVRSGNTIYF. CDR3 DNA sequence: TGTGCCAGCAGTTCCCCCCAGGTTCGCTCTGGAAACACCATATATTTT. This chain links TRBV6-6 with TRBJ1-3; D not certain. This CDR3 region has 16 residues. The V and J ends lost 4 bases and 0 bases respectively, with 13 bases between them. Germline values: CDR1 MNHNY, CDR2 SVGAGI (reference sequence).

The chain employs TRBV27 and TRBJ1-6, with 9 positions matching TRBD1. Germline V lookup: CDR1 MNHEY, CDR2 SMNVEV (reference sequence). The CDR3 runs 14 residues. V lost 6 bases to trimming and J lost 5 bases; unmatched junction nucleotides: 2. CDR3 nucleotide sequence: TGTGCCAGCAGACGACAGGGGGATAATTCACCCCTCCACTTT. Its translation is CASRRQGDNSPLHF.

The chain combines TRBV25-1 with TRBJ1-1; the D gene is possibly TRBD1 (6 bases). V lost 8 bases and J 11 bases, leaving 18 bases between the germline ends. The CDR3 extends over 12 amino acids. Germline CDR1 and CDR2: MGHDK and SYGVNS. CDR3 DNA: TGTGCCAGCTCTCGCCCACAGGGCGATGCTTTCTTT. This sequence encodes CASSRPQGDAFF.

The chain employs TRBV2 and TRBJ2-1; 8 bases agree with TRBD2. Germline CDR1 is SNHLY and CDR2 is FYNNEI. V was pared by 7 bases and J by 0 bases, with 2 bases of the junction left unmatched. This CDR3 has 14 residues. In nucleotides, the CDR3 is TGTGCCAGCATCGGGGGGGCCTCCTACAATGAGCAGTTCTTC. Translating it yields CASIGGASYNEQFF.

The chain joins TRBV10-3 to TRBJ1-5; 7 bases fit TRBD1. V shed 3 bases and J 11 bases; nucleotides not matched to a gene: 10. CDR1 and CDR2 from the germline V gene are ENHRY and SYGVKD. The CDR3 consists of 14 residues. CDR3 protein: CAISETGQRAAQHF. The CDR3 nucleotides are TGTGCCATCAGTGAAACGGGACAGAGGGCGGCCCAGCATTTT.

The chain links TRBV27 to TRBJ2-7; 8 bases fit TRBD2. J gave up 0 bases and V 7 bases, and 5 bases lay outside the gene matches. Germline lookup yields CDR1 MNHEY and CDR2 SMNVEV (reference sequence). The CDR3 has 14 residues. The CDR3, as DNA: TGTGCCAGCACGGGGGGGGAAAGCTCCTACGAGCAGTACTTC. Protein: CASTGGESSYEQYF.

The V call is TRBV9, the J call TRBJ1-1, with a possible D match to TRBD1 (5 bases). Germline V gene lookup returns CDR1 SGDLS and CDR2 YYNGEE. This CDR3 is built from 14 residues. Trimming pared 2 bases from V and 7 bases from J, leaving 15 bases between. The CDR3 here is CASSVGFAGNEAFF. The CDR3 DNA reads as TGTGCCAGCAGCGTGGGATTTGCAGGGAATGAAGCTTTCTTT. The whole variable domain, filled in from reference TRBV9 and TRBJ1-1, reads DSGVTQTPKHLITATGQRVTLRCSPRSGDLSVYWYQQSLDQGLQFLIQYYNGEERAKGNILERFSAQQFPDLHSELNLSSLELGDSALYFCASSVGFAGNEAFFGQGTRLTVV.

This chain uses TRBV5-1 with TRBJ2-5; TRBD1 might be the D (6 bases). Trimming left V 3 bases short and J 5 bases short, with 17 bases between. Germline loops: CDR1 SGHRS, CDR2 YFSETQ. The CDR3 is 15 amino acids. CDR3 sequence (DNA): TGCGCCAGCAGCTCAGGGACATCCGCGAGGGAGACCCAGTACTTC. Its protein is CASSSGTSARETQYF.

The rearrangement links TRBV9 to TRBJ1-1, with D unclear. Between the trimmed V and J ends, which lost 3 bases and 1 base, there was a span of 10 bases. The CDR3 spans 14 residues. The germline V gene has CDR1 SGDLS and CDR2 YYNGEE. The CDR3 nucleotides read TGTGCCAGCAGCGCAACGGACGGGAACACTGAAGCTTTCTTT. Translated: CASSATDGNTEAFF.

The chain uses TRBV5-1 and TRBJ1-4; 7 positions match TRBD1. Germline trimming cut 5 bases from V and 0 bases from J; bases unmatched to any gene: 10. The CDR3 runs 17 residues. Germline CDR1 and CDR2: SGHRS and YFSETQ. The CDR3, as DNA: TGCGCCAGCAGGGAAACCGGGACAGTTGCAACTAATGAAAAACTGTTTTTT. Amino acid sequence: CASRETGTVATNEKLFF.

The rearrangement joins TRBV6-1 to TRBJ1-3; tentatively, D is TRBD1 (5 bases). Germline CDR1 and CDR2: MNHNS and SASEGT. V was clipped by 1 base and J by 1 base, with 11 bases between them. The CDR3 spans 16 residues. The CDR3 DNA follows: TGTGCCAGCAGTGAAGATTTGGGGCTGTCTGGAAACACCATATATTTT. It is translated as CASSEDLGLSGNTIYF.